These 25 T cell receptor beta chains came from one sample sequenced in a study of blood T cell repertoires in COVID-19. Produced via immunoSEQ multiplex PCR; TCRdb's table is partial and in-frame only. The data contain about 210,000 clones, 84% of them singletons. Material: peripheral blood. The receptors were sampled from a woman of 80 years or more with COVID-19, enrolled during active disease.

The chain is built from TRBV18 and TRBJ2-6, with no clear D. Germline V gives CDR1 KGHSH, CDR2 LQKENI. CDR3 length: 14 amino acids. V gave up 8 bases and J gave up 0 bases, with 8 bases separating them. The CDR3 region has the DNA TGTGCCAGCCAACATGGCTCTGGGGCCAACGTCCTGACTTTC. This codes for CASQHGSGANVLTF.

This clone was recorded once. This chain uses TRBV3-1 (or the pseudogene TRBV3-2) with TRBJ1-2; D is unclear. The CDR3 length is 15 residues. V was trimmed by 1 base and J by 4 bases, leaving 13 bases between them. Germline V gene sequence: CDR1 LGHDT, CDR2 YNNKEL (reference sequence). The DNA for the CDR3 is TGTGCCAGCAGCCAAGGCCGGGGTGGGCCCTATGGCTACACCTTC. Protein product: CASSQGRGGPYGYTF.

The genes are TRBV28 and TRBJ1-2; no reliable D call. CDR3 length: 13 residues. Trimming took off 7 bases at V and 4 bases at J, with 13 bases between the two ends. Germline V lookup: CDR1 MDHEN, CDR2 SYDVKM. The CDR3 is CASTNVDFYGYTF. The CDR3 DNA follows: TGTGCCAGCACCAACGTCGACTTCTATGGCTACACCTTC.

This sequence joins TRBV5-1 and TRBJ1-2; D unclear. This CDR3 region has 13 residues. Trimming cost V 4 bases and J 12 bases, with 19 bases left between them. Germline CDR1 reads SGHRS; CDR2 reads YFSETQ. CDR3 protein: CASSPHEAPADTF. The CDR3, as DNA: TGCGCCAGCAGCCCCCACGAGGCGCCGGCGGACACCTTC. Based on the CDR3 plus reference TRBV5-1 and TRBJ1-2, the full variable domain is KAGVTQTPRYLIKTRGQQVTLSCSPISGHRSVSWYQQTPGQGLQFLFEYFSETQRNKGNFPGRFSGRQFSNSRSEMNVSTLELGDSALYLCASSPHEAPADTFGSGTRLTVV.

The CDR3, as DNA: TGCGCCAGCAGCTTGGAACCAGATCTGAACACTGAAGCTTTCTTT. Its translation: CASSLEPDLNTEAFF. The gene calls are TRBV5-1 and TRBJ1-1; D remains unclear. This CDR3 is 15 amino acids long. CDR1 is SGHRS and CDR2 is YFSETQ in the germline V gene. Trimming pared 0 bases from V and 0 bases from J, leaving 9 bases between.

The chain links TRBV5-1 to TRBJ2-3; no clear D. Germline loops: CDR1 SGHRS, CDR2 YFSETQ. The V end lost 2 bases, the J end lost 8 bases, and 15 bases lay between the germline ends. CDR3 size: 14 residues. The CDR3 bases are TGCGCCAGCAGCTTCGCCGCCACCGAGGCTACGCAGTATTTT. Translated, it gives CASSFAATEATQYF.

The chain is built from TRBV3-1 (or the pseudogene TRBV3-2) and TRBJ2-2; possibly TRBD2 for D (6 bases). This CDR3 is 16 amino acids long. CDR1 and CDR2 from the germline V gene are LGHDT and YNNKEL (reference sequence). Deletions cut 2 bases from V and 1 base from J, with 11 bases between. The CDR3 DNA reads TGTGCCAGCAGCCAAACGAGGGGACTGAACACCGGGGAGCTGTTTTTT. Translating it yields CASSQTRGLNTGELFF.

J is TRBJ1-6 and V is TRBV6-5; maybe TRBD1 (5 bases). Between the trimmed V and J ends, which lost 6 bases and 7 bases, there was a span of 13 bases. The germline V gene has CDR1 MNHEY and CDR2 SVGAGI. The CDR3 runs 14 residues. This CDR3 is CASSRVSGNSPLHF. The CDR3 region has the DNA TGTGCCAGCAGCAGGGTTTCCGGGAATTCACCCCTCCACTTT.

The chain has TRBV18 and TRBJ1-4; 9 positions agree with TRBD1. The CDR3 is 13 residues long. The ends lost 6 bases at V and 6 bases at J; junction bases unmatched: 2. Germline V gives CDR1 KGHSH, CDR2 LQKENI. CDR3 DNA: TGTGCCAGCTCCCGACAGGGGGATGAAAAACTGTTTTTT. It translates to CASSRQGDEKLFF.

The rearrangement uses TRBV7-9 and TRBJ2-7; D is uncertain. The CDR3 has 12 residues. Germline V gives CDR1 SEHNR, CDR2 FQNEAQ (reference sequence). The V end was cut by 1 base, the J end by 5 bases, with 6 bases between. DNA of the CDR3: TGTGCCAGCAGCTTAGATTTCAACGAGCAGTACTTC. Its protein product is CASSLDFNEQYF.

This chain joins TRBV6-6 and TRBJ1-2; 8 nucleotides align to TRBD1. V was clipped by 7 bases and J by 2 bases; unmatched bases: 3. Germline lookup yields CDR1 MNHNY and CDR2 SVGAGI (reference sequence). The CDR3 is made up of 13 amino acids. The CDR3 loop is CASKDRENYGYTF. CDR3 DNA: TGTGCCAGCAAGGACAGGGAGAACTATGGCTACACCTTC.

This clone has just one count. V and J are TRBV6-1 and TRBJ1-1, with TRBD1 matching 7 bases. V dropped 1 base and J dropped 1; count of bases not matched to a gene: 6. This CDR3 has 16 residues. CDR1 MNHNS and CDR2 SASEGT come from the germline V gene. CDR3 nucleotides: TGTGCCAGCAGTGAAGGGGCAGGGGGGACGAACACTGAAGCTTTCTTT. This codes for CASSEGAGGTNTEAFF.

CDR3 sequence (DNA): TGTGCCAGCAGCCCTGGGGCCAGCGGGGGGGCCGGAGATACGCAGTATTTT. The encoded protein is CASSPGASGGAGDTQYF. The chain has TRBV9 and TRBJ2-3; TRBD2 matches at 10 bases. Unmatched junction bases numbered 13, after V lost 4 bases and J lost 5 bases. Looked up from germline, CDR1 is SGDLS and CDR2 is YYNGEE. The CDR3 covers 17 residues.

This clone occurred a few times. The chain has TRBV28 and TRBJ2-1; D perhaps matches TRBD1 (5 bases). The germline V and J ends were trimmed by 5 bases and 1 base, with 12 bases remaining between them. Germline V CDR1 and CDR2: MDHEN, SYDVKM. This CDR3 is built from 15 residues. The CDR3 sequence: CASSTGTVSYNEQFF. The CDR3 DNA follows: TGTGCCAGCAGTACAGGTACCGTTTCCTACAATGAGCAGTTCTTC.

Note on this clone: The sample contains more than one DNA sequence encoding this CDR3. V usage is TRBV3-1 (or the pseudogene TRBV3-2) and J usage is TRBJ1-2, with 10 positions matching TRBD1. V dropped 3 bases and J dropped 5; count of bases not matched to a gene: 0. This CDR3 contains 13 residues. The germline gives CDR1 LGHDT, CDR2 YNNKEL (reference sequence). The CDR3 DNA is TGTGCCAGCAGCCAGGGACAGGGGTATGGCTACACCTTC. It codes for CASSQGQGYGYTF.

The V and J genes are TRBV6-1 and TRBJ1-4, with TRBD1 matching over 11 bases. Germline-derived CDR1 and CDR2 are MNHNS and SASEGT. The V gene end was trimmed by 10 bases and the J gene end by 8 bases; junction bases not matched to a gene: 6. The CDR3 has 13 amino acids. The CDR3 nucleotides read TGTGCCAACGGACAGGGGGCGGGGGAAAAACTGTTTTTT. The encoded protein is CANGQGAGEKLFF.

This clone is medium-sized (0.01 to 0.1%) in the sample. The chain combines TRBV9 with TRBJ1-2; 11 bases align to TRBD1. The V segment lost 4 bases and the J segment 4 bases; nucleotides outside the gene matches: 3. The CDR3 extends over 14 amino acids. Germline CDR1 and CDR2: SGDLS and YYNGEE. This chain's CDR3 is CASSPGQGAYGYTF. DNA for the CDR3: TGTGCCAGCAGCCCCGGACAGGGGGCCTATGGCTACACCTTC.

The chain employs TRBV2 and TRBJ1-2; D gene ambiguous. Trimming removed 8 bases from V and 5 bases from J, with 12 bases in between. Germline CDR1 and CDR2: SNHLY and FYNNEI. The CDR3 length is 12 residues. The CDR3 DNA is TGTGCCAGCCGCGAGGGTCGGTATGGCTACACCTTC. This encodes CASREGRYGYTF.

The chain uses TRBV9 and TRBJ2-2; 11 bases are a match to TRBD2. This CDR3 is 15 amino acids long. In germline, CDR1 is SGDLS, CDR2 YYNGEE. V lost 4 bases, J lost 5 bases, and 4 bases stayed unmatched. The CDR3 sequence is CASSTTSGETGELFF. DNA for the CDR3: TGTGCCAGCAGCACGACTAGCGGGGAGACCGGGGAGCTGTTTTTT.

The chain uses TRBV6-6 and TRBJ1-2; TRBD1 aligns across 9 bases. J was trimmed by 2 bases and V by 6 bases; bases with no gene match: 10. The CDR3 length is 16 residues. Germline loops: CDR1 MNHNY, CDR2 SVGAGI (reference sequence). This CDR3 reads CASSTETGGSNYGYTF. CDR3 DNA sequence: TGTGCCAGCAGCACCGAGACAGGGGGTTCCAACTATGGCTACACCTTC.

V and J are TRBV28 and TRBJ2-1; perhaps TRBD1 as D (6 bases). Per germline, CDR1 MDHEN and CDR2 SYDVKM. Trimming removed 7 bases at V and 0 bases at J, with 16 bases between. This CDR3 has 16 residues. As DNA, the CDR3 is TGTGCCAGCACCCCACAGGGTTCCGTCTCCTACAATGAGCAGTTCTTC. It specifies CASTPQGSVSYNEQFF.

The rearrangement links TRBV11-3 to TRBJ1-1, with D perhaps TRBD1 (6 bases). The V end lost 4 bases, the J end lost 4 bases, and 16 bases lay between the germline ends. This CDR3 spans 15 amino acids. The germline gives CDR1 SGHNT, CDR2 YENEEA. CDR3 loop: CASSYPPTGATEAFF. CDR3 bases: TGTGCCAGCAGCTACCCCCCGACAGGTGCCACTGAAGCTTTCTTT.

The chain carries TRBV29-1 and TRBJ1-2, with unresolved D. Trimming pared 6 bases from V and 5 bases from J, leaving 10 bases between. Germline CDR1 SQVTM, CDR2 ANQGSEA. The CDR3 length is 11 residues. CDR3: CSVSGVYGYTF. The CDR3 bases are TGCAGCGTCAGTGGAGTGTATGGCTACACCTTC.

This chain uses TRBV4-3 with TRBJ1-2; TRBD1 matches at 7 bases. The CDR3 contains 13 residues. CDR1 is LGHNA, CDR2 YSLEER, per germline. V lost 4 bases and J lost 4; bases outside the gene matches: 3. In DNA form, the CDR3 reads TGCGCCAGCAGCCCGGACAGGACCTATGGCTACACCTTC. It encodes CASSPDRTYGYTF.

V and J are TRBV5-1 and TRBJ2-2; 9 positions match TRBD1. The CDR3 loop spans 17 amino acids. From germline, CDR1 is SGHRS and CDR2 YFSETQ. V lost 4 bases to trimming and J lost 2 bases; unmatched junction nucleotides: 9. CDR3 region: CASSTLQGAGNTGELFF. The CDR3 DNA sequence: TGCGCCAGCAGCACACTACAGGGGGCGGGAAACACCGGGGAGCTGTTTTTT.